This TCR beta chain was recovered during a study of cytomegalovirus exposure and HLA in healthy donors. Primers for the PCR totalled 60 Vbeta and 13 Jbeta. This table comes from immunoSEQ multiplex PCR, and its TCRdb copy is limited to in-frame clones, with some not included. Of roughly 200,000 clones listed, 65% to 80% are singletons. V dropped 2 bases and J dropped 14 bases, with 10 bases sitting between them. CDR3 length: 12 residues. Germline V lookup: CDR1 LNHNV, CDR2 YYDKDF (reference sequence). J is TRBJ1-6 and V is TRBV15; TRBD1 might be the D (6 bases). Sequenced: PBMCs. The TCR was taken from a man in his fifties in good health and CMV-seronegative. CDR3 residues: CATSRLGASLHF. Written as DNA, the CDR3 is TGTGCCACCAGCAGATTGGGGGCGTCCCTCCACTTT.